One sample yielded the 4 T cell receptor beta chains listed below, sequenced in a study of T-cell reconstitution after alpha-beta-depleted transplantation in children. Preparation of the TCRbeta library involved a method that used unique molecular identifiers. TCRdb used MiXCR to reprocess the PCR reads, holding one entry per CDR3 protein. The sample has about 420,000 distinct CDR3 sequences, under 13% seen once; the top ten hold roughly 6%. Sequences were derived from PBMCs from the stem cell graft donor, sampled from the stem cell graft. These receptors were obtained from a human donor who donated a stem cell graft to a child with acute myeloid leukemia.

V gene TRBV11-1 combines with J gene TRBJ2-7; no clear D gene. V dropped 5 bases and J dropped 1 base, with 15 bases sitting between them. The CDR3 extends over 15 amino acids. The germline V gene has CDR1 SGHAT and CDR2 FQDESV (reference sequence). CDR3 region: CASSPRDGWSYEQYV. The CDR3 nucleotides are TGTGCCAGCAGCCCCCGCGACGGGTGGTCCTACGAGCAGTACGTC.

The CDR3 sequence: CASSYYIGATDTQYF. CDR3 in DNA: TGTGCCAGCAGCTACTACATCGGGGCTACAGATACGCAGTATTTT. The chain joins TRBV7-3 to TRBJ2-3; tentatively, D is TRBD1 or TRBD2 (5 bases each). Germline CDR1 and CDR2: SGHTA and FQGTGA. The CDR3 contains 15 residues. V shed 4 bases and J shed 3 bases, with 14 bases lying between them.

This clonotype was detected many times. This chain joins TRBV6-2 or TRBV6-3 and TRBJ1-1; tentative D call: TRBD1 (6 bases). Germline V gives CDR1 MNHEY, CDR2 SVGEGT. Trimming removed 2 bases at V and 2 bases at J, with 18 bases between. CDR3 length equals 17 residues. The CDR3 is CASSYPRPGHPNTEAFF. CDR3 nucleotides: TGTGCCAGCAGTTACCCTAGACCGGGACATCCAAACACTGAAGCTTTCTTT.

The V and J genes are TRBV4-3 and TRBJ2-7; 7 nucleotides agree with TRBD2. CDR3 length equals 16 residues. CDR1 and CDR2 (germline): LGHNA, YSLEER. Trimming cost V 0 bases and J 5 bases; bases outside gene matches: 10. CDR3 region: CASSQDWRGSVHEQYF. The CDR3 coding sequence is TGCGCCAGCAGCCAAGATTGGCGCGGGAGTGTACACGAGCAGTACTTC.